Listed below are T cell receptor beta chains from one sample, sequenced in a study of OX40 agonist ivuxolimab in advanced cancers. Generated by immunoSEQ multiplex PCR, the TCRdb table keeps only in-frame clones and is missing some. This sample has 70,000 to 95,000 clones, with 90% found just once. Specimen: CD4+ or CD8+ T cells sorted from blood, collected in a trial of the OX40 agonist ivuxolimab. These receptors were taken from an adult with an advanced solid tumor such as melanoma, head and neck, liver or kidney cancer. Both conserved end residues are part of each CDR3. Fields, in order: V gene, J gene, D gene, CDR3 DNA, CDR3 protein. The D gene is left open where the match is weak.

v_gene: TRBV25-1
j_gene: TRBJ2-2
d_gene: .
CDR3nt: TGTGCCAGCAGTGAATTGGGGGGATCGGACACCGGGGAGCTGTTTTTT
CDR3aa: CASSELGGSDTGELFF

v_gene: TRBV7-3
j_gene: TRBJ2-2
d_gene: .
CDR3nt: TGTGCCAGCAGCTTAACGGCTCAGGACGGGGACACCGGGGAGCTGTTTTTT
CDR3aa: CASSLTAQDGDTGELFF

v_gene: TRBV2
j_gene: TRBJ2-7
d_gene: .
CDR3nt: TGTGCCAGCAGTGACGGTTTGAAGTACGAGCAGTACTTC
CDR3aa: CASSDGLKYEQYF

v_gene: TRBV5-5
j_gene: TRBJ1-6
d_gene: TRBD1
CDR3nt: TGTGCCAGCACCCTCCTGACAGGGAAGAGTGAATCACCCCTCCACTTT
CDR3aa: CASTLLTGKSESPLHF

v_gene: TRBV4-1
j_gene: TRBJ1-4
d_gene: TRBD1
CDR3nt: TGCGCCAGCAGCCAAGTAGGGACAGGGAATGAAAAACTGTTTTTT
CDR3aa: CASSQVGTGNEKLFF

v_gene: TRBV11-1
j_gene: TRBJ2-5
d_gene: TRBD1
CDR3nt: TGTGCCAGCAGCTTAAACAGGGGGACCCAAGAGACCCAGTACTTC
CDR3aa: CASSLNRGTQETQYF

v_gene: TRBV15
j_gene: TRBJ2-2
d_gene: .
CDR3nt: TGTGCCACCAGCAGAGATCTTGGCGGGGAGCTGTTTTTT
CDR3aa: CATSRDLGGELFF

v_gene: TRBV2
j_gene: TRBJ2-2
d_gene: .
CDR3nt: TGTGCCAGCAGTGCAAGTGGCGGAGGGGGGGGCACCGGGGAGCTGTTTTTT
CDR3aa: CASSASGGGGGTGELFF

v_gene: TRBV7-2
j_gene: TRBJ1-2
d_gene: .
CDR3nt: TGTGCCAGCAGCTTAACGTCACAAAATTATGGCTACACCTTC
CDR3aa: CASSLTSQNYGYTF

v_gene: TRBV6-1
j_gene: TRBJ2-1
d_gene: TRBD2
CDR3nt: TGTGCCACCAGACTAGCGGGAGGCAGGTATGAGCAGTTCTTC
CDR3aa: CATRLAGGRYEQFF

v_gene: TRBV11-1
j_gene: TRBJ2-5
d_gene: .
CDR3nt: TGTGCCAGCAGCTTAGCGCCTTACGCGGGAAGTGAGACCCAGTACTTC
CDR3aa: CASSLAPYAGSETQYF

v_gene: TRBV2
j_gene: TRBJ2-7
d_gene: TRBD1
CDR3nt: TGTGCCAGCAGTGGTCTGCCGGGACAGGGGGCGAACGAGCAGTACTTC
CDR3aa: CASSGLPGQGANEQYF

v_gene: TRBV15
j_gene: TRBJ1-3
d_gene: TRBD1
CDR3nt: TGTGCCACCAGCAGGACGACAGGGGCTGGAAACACCATATATTTT
CDR3aa: CATSRTTGAGNTIYF

v_gene: TRBV5-8
j_gene: TRBJ1-5
d_gene: .
CDR3nt: TGTGCCAGCAGCTTTATCCCCGGGACAAGGGGAGAGCCCCAGCATTTT
CDR3aa: CASSFIPGTRGEPQHF

v_gene: TRBV4-1
j_gene: TRBJ2-3
d_gene: TRBD1
CDR3nt: TGCGCCAGCAGCCTGGGACAGGGTGTAACAGATACGCAGTATTTT
CDR3aa: CASSLGQGVTDTQYF

v_gene: TRBV15
j_gene: TRBJ2-5
d_gene: TRBD1
CDR3nt: TGTGCCACCAGCAGACTGGGACAGGGGAGAGAGACCCAGTACTTC
CDR3aa: CATSRLGQGRETQYF

v_gene: TRBV27
j_gene: TRBJ2-7
d_gene: .
CDR3nt: TGTGCCAGCAGTTCAACTAATGTGGCTGGCGAGCAGTACTTC
CDR3aa: CASSSTNVAGEQYF

v_gene: TRBV19
j_gene: TRBJ2-2
d_gene: .
CDR3nt: TGTGCCAGTAGTACCGCCGGGACGGGGAACACCGGGGAGCTGTTTTTT
CDR3aa: CASSTAGTGNTGELFF

v_gene: TRBV7-6
j_gene: TRBJ2-1
d_gene: TRBD2
CDR3nt: TGTGCCAGCAGCTTAGTGACTAGCGGTACCTACAATGAGCAGTTCTTC
CDR3aa: CASSLVTSGTYNEQFF

v_gene: TRBV12-5
j_gene: TRBJ2-1
d_gene: TRBD2
CDR3nt: TGTGCTAGTGGTTCCGATAGCGGGAGGGATGAGCAGTTCTTC
CDR3aa: CASGSDSGRDEQFF

v_gene: TRBV7-2
j_gene: TRBJ2-7
d_gene: .
CDR3nt: TGTGCCAGCAGCTCCCGGCTAGGCGGCGGGCCGTACTCCTACGAGCAGTACTTC
CDR3aa: CASSSRLGGGPYSYEQYF

v_gene: TRBV19
j_gene: TRBJ2-6
d_gene: .
CDR3nt: TGTGCCAGTAGTATAAGCGCGGCTACTGGGGCCAACGTCCTGACTTTC
CDR3aa: CASSISAATGANVLTF

v_gene: TRBV6-5
j_gene: TRBJ2-2
d_gene: TRBD2
CDR3nt: TGTGCCAGCAGTAGCCTAGCGGGAGCGGAGCTGTTTTTT
CDR3aa: CASSSLAGAELFF